Each of the 9 T cell receptor beta chains below was sequenced from the same sample in a study of cytotoxic CD8 clonotypes in ibrutinib-treated CLL. Sequencing used immunoSEQ multiplex PCR; TCRdb keeps in-frame clones, though not all of them. Of about 300,000 clones listed, approximately 76% are singletons. The sample was PBMCs, taken at disease progression, from a patient treated with ibrutinib. The receptor set was obtained from a human donor with chronic lymphocytic leukemia.

With respect to this clone: One end of the junction fails to match germline, which may point to a read error. V and J are TRBV29-1 and TRBJ1-4; D is possibly TRBD1 (6 bases). Germline loops: CDR1 SQVTM, CDR2 ANQGSEA. This CDR3 region has 13 residues. CDR3 loop: CSAEGGRGEKLFF. The CDR3 DNA follows: TGCAGCGCTGAAGGGGGTAGGGGAGAAAAACTGTTTTTT.

The CDR3 region is CASRDRGRSEAFF. Written as DNA, the CDR3 is TGCGCCAGCAGGGACAGGGGAAGGTCTGAAGCTTTCTTT. V usage is TRBV5-1 and J usage is TRBJ1-1; 9 nucleotides agree with TRBD1. The V gene end was trimmed by 5 bases and the J gene end by 6 bases; junction bases not matched to a gene: 5. CDR1 SGHRS and CDR2 YFSETQ come from the germline V gene. The CDR3 spans 13 residues.

This chain joins TRBV7-9 and TRBJ2-5, with 12 bases that match TRBD2. The CDR3 has 17 residues. CDR1 is SEHNR, CDR2 FQNEAQ, per germline (reference sequence). Trimming removed 2 bases from V and 5 bases from J; junction bases left unmatched: 9. The CDR3 DNA reads as TGTGCCAGCAGCTTACTAGCGGGAGGGCCTCGGGGGGAGACCCAGTACTTC. Protein: CASSLLAGGPRGETQYF.

This clone was detected only once. The genes are TRBV15 and TRBJ2-7; the D gene is possibly TRBD2 (6 bases). Trimming took 1 base from V and 6 from J, leaving 10 bases between them. The CDR3 runs 13 residues. Germline V gene sequence: CDR1 LNHNV, CDR2 YYDKDF (reference sequence). DNA for the CDR3: TGTGCCACCAGCAGAGGGCCCGGGGGCGAGCAGTACTTC. Translation gives CATSRGPGGEQYF.

About this clone itself: This may arise from a read error, as a much more abundant clone is one base away. This rearrangement joins TRBV7-6 to TRBJ2-2; D unresolved. Germline V gene lookup returns CDR1 SGHVS and CDR2 FNYEAQ. V shed 7 bases and J shed 2 bases, with 2 bases lying between them. The CDR3 is 11 amino acids. The CDR3 DNA sequence: TGTGCCAGCACCAACACCGGGGAGCTGTTTTTT. Encoded protein: CASTNTGELFF.

The V and J genes are TRBV7-8 and TRBJ2-7; no clear D gene. Germline assignment: CDR1 SGHVS and CDR2 FQNEAQ. The CDR3 consists of 11 residues. V gave up 4 bases and J gave up 4 bases, with 5 bases separating them. The CDR3, as DNA: TGTGCCAGCAGCTCAGCTTACGAGCAGTACTTC. This sequence encodes CASSSAYEQYF.

Note on this clone: Other DNA sequences in this sample translate to the same CDR3. The rearrangement uses TRBV6-5 and TRBJ2-2; D not resolved. The CDR3 has 12 residues. V was cut by 0 bases and J by 8 bases, with 4 bases left in between. Germline V gene sequence: CDR1 MNHEY, CDR2 SVGAGI. CDR3 sequence (DNA): TGTGCCAGCAGTTACTCTGGGGGGGAGCTGTTTTTT. This gives the protein CASSYSGGELFF.

This clone was counted between two and nine times. The chain carries TRBV15 and TRBJ1-2; 8 bases line up with TRBD1. The CDR3 is made up of 16 amino acids. Germline V lookup: CDR1 LNHNV, CDR2 YYDKDF (reference sequence). V lost 5 bases and J lost 6; bases outside the gene matches: 14. The CDR3 DNA reads TGTGCCACCAGCCGAAGTAAAGGACAGGGCGACGATGGCTACACCTTC. Residues: CATSRSKGQGDDGYTF.

V and J are TRBV7-8 and TRBJ2-7; 14 bases line up with TRBD2. The V gene's germline CDR1 is SGHVS and CDR2 FQNEAQ. Trimming took 3 bases from V and 5 from J; bases not matched to a gene: 6. CDR3 size: 16 residues. CDR3 DNA: TGTGCCAGCAGCTTCCTAATGACTAGCGGGAGGGACGAGCAGTACTTC. This gives the protein CASSFLMTSGRDEQYF.